The 30 T cell receptor beta chains listed next were all sequenced from one sample in a study of healthy donors' naive CD4 and CD8 T cells. Each TCR library used roughly 490 ng of total RNA and a linear amplification protocol. In TCRdb, the reads were re-called with MiXCR into one record per CDR3 protein. The repertoire consists of 180,000 or so distinct CDR3 sequences, with 74% occurring once and the leading ten covering around 2%. Material for sequencing was naive CD4+ and CD8+ T cells sorted from blood, pooled from several donors. These receptors originate from a pool of human donors in good health; the sample pools cells from several healthy donors.

This clonotype has only one observation. The chain is built from TRBV2 and TRBJ1-2; 7 bases line up with TRBD1. The CDR3 runs 13 residues. Germline V CDR1 and CDR2: SNHLY, FYNNEI. V trimming: 6 bases; J trimming: 3 bases; junction bases outside the gene matches: 4. The CDR3 protein is CASRGTDDYGYTF. CDR3 in DNA: TGTGCCAGCAGGGGGACAGATGACTATGGCTACACCTTC.

V gene TRBV30 combines with J gene TRBJ2-5, with D unclear. CDR1 and CDR2 (germline): GTSNPN, SVGIG (reference sequence). The CDR3 spans 13 residues. Deletions cut 0 bases from V and 3 bases from J, with 8 bases between. The DNA for the CDR3 is TGTGCCTGGAGTGTACGACGCAAAGAGACCCAGTACTTC. Protein: CAWSVRRKETQYF.

V and J are TRBV19 and TRBJ2-7; TRBD2 is a possible D gene (5 bases). The CDR3 is made up of 14 amino acids. From germline, CDR1 is LNHDA and CDR2 SQIVND (reference sequence). Trimming removed 3 bases at V and 0 bases at J, with 9 bases between. DNA for the CDR3: TGTGCCAGTAGTATCACGGACTTCTCCTACGAGCAGTACTTC. Encoded protein: CASSITDFSYEQYF. Full variable domain (remainder filled in from reference TRBV19 and TRBJ2-7): DGGITQSPKYLFRKEGQNVTLSCEQNLNHDAMYWYRQDPGQGLRLIYYSQIVNDFQKGDIAEGYSVSREKKESFPLTVTSAQKNPTAFYLCASSITDFSYEQYFGPGTRLTVT.

Points on this clonotype: The germline gene is not matched at one end of the junction; a read error may be the cause. V usage is TRBV4-3 and J usage is TRBJ2-1, with D perhaps matching TRBD1 (6 bases). Germline CDR1 LGHNA, CDR2 YSLEER. This CDR3 is 15 amino acids long. The CDR3 nucleotides are TGTGCCAGCAGCCAAGGGGGAGTTGCCCTCCATGAGCAGTTCTTC. It specifies CASSQGGVALHEQFF.

The chain joins TRBV6-2 or TRBV6-3 to TRBJ2-7; D uncertain. Looked up from germline, CDR1 is MNHEY and CDR2 is SVGEGT. Between the trimmed V and J ends, which lost 0 bases and 0 bases, there was a span of 15 bases. The CDR3 contains 17 residues. The CDR3 region is CASSYSIGRRSSYEQYF. DNA of the CDR3: TGTGCCAGCAGTTACTCGATCGGACGGCGAAGCTCCTACGAGCAGTACTTC.

This clonotype was seen a single time. The V and J genes are TRBV29-1 and TRBJ1-1, with 8 bases aligning to TRBD1. V shed 6 bases, J shed 7 bases, and the junction held 1 base outside the gene matches. Germline lookup yields CDR1 SQVTM and CDR2 ANQGSEA. The CDR3 covers 10 residues. The CDR3, as DNA: TGCAGCGTCGGGACAGGTGAAGCTTTCTTT. The encoded protein is CSVGTGEAFF. Drawing the rest from reference TRBV29-1 and TRBJ1-1, the complete variable domain is SAVISQKPSRDICQRGTSLTIQCQVDSQVTMMFWYRQQPGQSLTLIATANQGSEATYESGFVIDKFPISRPNLTFSTLTVSNMSPEDSSIYLCSVGTGEAFFGQGTRLTVV.

The chain carries TRBV29-1 and TRBJ2-1, with a tentative D call TRBD1 (6 bases). The CDR3 totals 17 residues. Trimming cost V 0 bases and J 1 base, with 16 bases left between them. Germline CDR1 and CDR2: SQVTM and ANQGSEA. The CDR3 nucleotides are TGCAGCGTTGAAGATCCCGGGCGAGGGACATCCTACAATGAGCAGTTCTTC. Its translation: CSVEDPGRGTSYNEQFF.

Only one count was recorded for this clonotype. This chain uses TRBV5-4 with TRBJ2-7; 7 bases line up with TRBD2. Germline values: CDR1 SGHNT, CDR2 YYREEE (reference sequence). The CDR3 runs to 12 residues. The junction had 3 bases not matched to a gene; V was cut back by 0 bases and J by 9 bases. CDR3 bases: TGTGCCAGCAGCTTGGTCGGCGGGAGGCAGTACTTC. Translation: CASSLVGGRQYF.

This rearrangement joins TRBV5-1 to TRBJ1-1, with 8 bases lining up with TRBD1. Germline CDR1 reads SGHRS; CDR2 reads YFSETQ. V dropped 0 bases and J dropped 3; count of bases not matched to a gene: 1. This CDR3 is built from 14 residues. The CDR3 DNA reads TGCGCCAGCAGCTTGGGACAGGGGCACACTGAAGCTTTCTTT. Protein product: CASSLGQGHTEAFF.

V and J are TRBV30 and TRBJ1-2; D not certain. V gave up 2 bases and J gave up 2 bases, with 9 bases separating them. Germline CDR1 is GTSNPN and CDR2 is SVGIG (reference sequence). The CDR3 is 13 amino acids. The CDR3: CAWSSTFNYGYTF. CDR3 nucleotide sequence: TGTGCCTGGAGTTCTACCTTCAACTATGGCTACACCTTC.

This clonotype was observed a few times. This sequence joins TRBV29-1 and TRBJ1-1; D not certain. Trimming shortened V by 5 bases and J by 0 bases, and 10 bases separated the two germline ends. This CDR3 is 13 amino acids long. CDR1 and CDR2 (germline): SQVTM, ANQGSEA. The DNA of the CDR3 is TGCAGCGTTCTGAACGGGGTGAACACTGAAGCTTTCTTT. Translation gives CSVLNGVNTEAFF.

V usage is TRBV29-1 and J usage is TRBJ2-1, with 11 bases identical to TRBD2. The CDR3 has 14 amino acids. V gave up 8 bases and J gave up 2 bases; unmatched junction bases: 5. The germline CDR1 and CDR2 sequences are SQVTM and ANQGSEA. The CDR3 reads CSMVLAGAYNEQFF. CDR3 coding DNA: TGCAGCATGGTACTAGCGGGAGCCTACAATGAGCAGTTCTTC.

This clonotype was observed a handful of times. The chain has TRBV12-3 or TRBV12-4 and TRBJ1-3, with 8 bases identical to TRBD1. The CDR3 loop spans 16 amino acids. V lost 6 bases to trimming and J lost 3 bases; unmatched junction nucleotides: 10. CDR3 residues: CASRGNRDRSGNTIYF. Written as DNA, the CDR3 is TGTGCCAGCAGGGGCAACCGGGACAGGAGTGGAAACACCATATATTTT.

The chain joins TRBV7-8 to TRBJ1-5; no reliable D call. CDR1 is SGHVS, CDR2 FQNEAQ, per germline. Trimming stripped 0 bases from V and 2 bases from J, with 14 bases between. The CDR3 runs to 17 residues. The CDR3 DNA is TGTGCCAGCAGCTTAGCGTGGAGGCCGGCGGGCAATCAGCCCCAGCATTTT. As protein: CASSLAWRPAGNQPQHF.

The chain joins TRBV29-1 to TRBJ2-5; D may be TRBD1 (6 bases). The CDR3 is 11 amino acids. Per the germline V gene, CDR1 is SQVTM and CDR2 is ANQGSEA. The CDR3 DNA is TGCCAGGGGACGATACAAGAGACCCAGTACTTC. It yields the protein CQGTIQETQYF.

The chain recombines TRBV19 with TRBJ2-1, with 8 positions matching TRBD1. This CDR3 has 16 residues. Germline CDR1 and CDR2: LNHDA and SQIVND (reference sequence). The V gene end was trimmed by 5 bases and the J gene end by 4 bases; junction bases not matched to a gene: 10. The CDR3 loop reads CASSLSGTGHYNEQFF. The CDR3 DNA reads TGTGCCAGTAGTCTATCCGGGACAGGCCATTACAATGAGCAGTTCTTC.

This clonotype was detected a few times. The chain has TRBV19 and TRBJ2-3, with no clear D. V dropped 7 bases and J dropped 5 bases, with 7 bases sitting between them. Germline assignment: CDR1 LNHDA and CDR2 SQIVND (reference sequence). This CDR3 contains 11 residues. CDR3 sequence reads: CASKSGDTQYF. In DNA, the CDR3 is TGTGCCAGTAAATCGGGAGATACGCAGTATTTT.

V is TRBV29-1 and J is TRBJ2-1; perhaps TRBD2 as D (5 bases). The CDR3 is 13 amino acids. Trimming took 6 bases from V and 7 from J, leaving 16 bases between them. Germline CDR1 SQVTM, CDR2 ANQGSEA. The CDR3: CSVETGVWNEQFF. The DNA for the CDR3 is TGCAGCGTGGAGACCGGGGTCTGGAATGAGCAGTTCTTC.

J is TRBJ2-3 and V is TRBV12-3 or TRBV12-4; 7 bases line up with TRBD2. The CDR3 has 16 amino acids. J was trimmed by 7 bases and V by 6 bases; bases with no gene match: 16. The CDR3 bases are TGTGCCAGCAGCCTCCTCGTGGGAGGGCCAATGAATACGCAGTATTTT. Residues: CASSLLVGGPMNTQYF.

This chain joins TRBV27 and TRBJ2-1; D may be TRBD2 (6 bases). Looked up from germline, CDR1 is MNHEY and CDR2 is SMNVEV (reference sequence). The CDR3 is 18 residues long. Trimming removed 5 bases at V and 6 bases at J, with 26 bases between. CDR3 sequence (DNA): TGTGCCAGCAGTCCTATGCCCTTACGAGGCGGGGAGCCCAATGAGCAGTTCTTC. This translates into CASSPMPLRGGEPNEQFF.

The V gene is TRBV19, the J gene TRBJ1-5; D perhaps matches TRBD1 (5 bases). Trimming shortened V by 6 bases and J by 7 bases, and 19 bases separated the two germline ends. This CDR3 spans 15 amino acids. The germline V gene has CDR1 LNHDA and CDR2 SQIVND (reference sequence). Here the CDR3 reads CASRLLPGERQPQHF. CDR3 bases: TGTGCCAGTAGATTACTGCCGGGGGAGAGACAGCCCCAGCATTTT.

This clonotype was counted only a few times. The chain carries TRBV29-1 and TRBJ1-1, with D hard to call. The CDR3 spans 11 residues. Germline V CDR1 and CDR2: SQVTM, ANQGSEA. Trimming removed 7 bases from V and 3 bases from J, with 9 bases in between. The CDR3 DNA reads TGCAGCGGGGAGGCGGACACTGAAGCTTTCTTT. This encodes CSGEADTEAFF.

The chain uses TRBV27 and TRBJ2-6; D gene uncertain. The germline V gene encodes CDR1 MNHEY and CDR2 SMNVEV (reference sequence). CDR3 size: 16 residues. V dropped 1 base and J dropped 1 base, with 8 bases sitting between them. The CDR3 DNA is TGTGCCAGCAGTTTATTTCACGTGTCTGGGGCCAACGTCCTGACTTTC. This codes for CASSLFHVSGANVLTF.

This chain links TRBV6-2 or TRBV6-3 with TRBJ2-2; 8 bases fit TRBD2. The CDR3 consists of 15 residues. Germline V gene lookup returns CDR1 MNHEY and CDR2 SVGEGT. V trimming: 5 bases; J trimming: 1 base; junction bases outside the gene matches: 3. The CDR3 region has the DNA TGTGCCAGCAGTAGGCTAGCGGGGAACACCGGGGAGCTGTTTTTT. It encodes CASSRLAGNTGELFF.

The CDR3 sequence: CASSLTSGGFDIQYF. In DNA form, the CDR3 reads TGTGCCAGCAGCTTAACTAGCGGGGGGTTTGACATTCAGTACTTC. J is TRBJ2-4 and V is TRBV7-8, with TRBD2 identical over 12 bases. V was pared by 2 bases and J by 8 bases, with 4 bases of the junction left unmatched. Germline V gives CDR1 SGHVS, CDR2 FQNEAQ. The CDR3 length is 15 residues.

V is TRBV29-1 and J is TRBJ2-7; no clear D. V gave up 6 bases and J gave up 0 bases, with 12 bases separating them. CDR1 is SQVTM, CDR2 ANQGSEA, per germline. The CDR3 length is 13 residues. This CDR3 is CSVPGSNSYEQYF. The CDR3 coding sequence is TGCAGCGTCCCCGGGTCCAACTCCTACGAGCAGTACTTC.

In this sample, this clonotype turned up once. The chain has TRBV19 and TRBJ2-3, with D possibly matching TRBD1 (6 bases). This CDR3 region has 15 residues. The germline CDR1 and CDR2 sequences are LNHDA and SQIVND (reference sequence). V shed 6 bases and J shed 3 bases, with 16 bases lying between them. The CDR3 sequence: CASRAVGHLTDTQYF. The CDR3 DNA is TGTGCCAGTAGGGCTGTGGGACACCTGACAGATACGCAGTATTTT.

The CDR3 sequence: CASSSDRTLAHEQFF. The CDR3 bases are TGTGCCAGCAGTTCGGACAGAACTTTAGCGCATGAGCAGTTCTTC. The V gene is TRBV27, the J gene TRBJ2-1; TRBD1 is a possible D gene (6 bases). CDR3 length equals 15 residues. The germline V gene encodes CDR1 MNHEY and CDR2 SMNVEV (reference sequence). V dropped 4 bases and J dropped 8 bases, with 18 bases sitting between them.

The rearrangement links TRBV29-1 to TRBJ2-1; tentatively, D is TRBD1 or TRBD2 (5 bases each). The V gene lost 4 bases and the J gene lost 6 bases, with 16 bases spanning the gap. CDR3 size: 14 residues. CDR1 SQVTM and CDR2 ANQGSEA come from the germline V gene. The DNA of the CDR3 is TGCAGCGTTGTGGGTGGGGGATTTGGCAATGAGCAGTTCTTC. Its protein is CSVVGGGFGNEQFF.

The chain links TRBV19 to TRBJ2-1, with TRBD1 matching over 7 bases. CDR3 length: 13 residues. CDR1 and CDR2 (germline): LNHDA, SQIVND (reference sequence). Losses at the gene ends were 5 bases for V and 6 bases for J; bases not matched to a gene: 4. CDR3: CASSPRQGNEQFF. The DNA for the CDR3 is TGTGCCAGTAGTCCTCGACAGGGCAATGAGCAGTTCTTC. Full variable domain (missing parts from reference TRBV19 and TRBJ2-1): DGGITQSPKYLFRKEGQNVTLSCEQNLNHDAMYWYRQDPGQGLRLIYYSQIVNDFQKGDIAEGYSVSREKKESFPLTVTSAQKNPTAFYLCASSPRQGNEQFFGPGTRLTVL.